These 21 T cell receptor beta chains share one sample of origin, sequenced in a study of blood T cell repertoires in COVID-19. Only in-frame clones appear in the TCRdb table, and some are missing; sequencing was by immunoSEQ multiplex PCR. The top ten clones hold 1.2% to 1.5% of a sample with 250,000 or so clones, approximately 86% of them seen once. Sequencing was performed on peripheral blood. These receptors originate from a man older than 75 with acute or convalescent COVID-19.

The chain joins TRBV7-8 to TRBJ2-3; D remains ambiguous. V lost 2 bases and J 3 bases, leaving 9 bases between the germline ends. The germline gives CDR1 SGHVS, CDR2 FQNEAQ. The CDR3 runs to 14 residues. The DNA for the CDR3 is TGTGCCAGCAGCTTATTACTGAGGACAGATACGCAGTATTTT. Protein sequence: CASSLLLRTDTQYF.

The chain links TRBV9 to TRBJ1-3, with 10 bases identical to TRBD1. Trimming cost V 4 bases and J 2 bases; bases outside gene matches: 6. This CDR3 comprises 16 residues. The V gene's germline CDR1 is SGDLS and CDR2 YYNGEE. This chain's CDR3 is CASSTGQGTAGNTIYF. The CDR3, as DNA: TGTGCCAGCAGCACGGGACAGGGGACTGCTGGAAACACCATATATTTT.

This clone was seen a single time. This rearrangement joins TRBV28 to TRBJ1-2, with 10 bases lining up with TRBD1. Trimming at V came to 6 bases and at J to 4 bases, leaving 5 bases not matched to a gene. The germline gives CDR1 MDHEN, CDR2 SYDVKM. CDR3 size: 14 residues. CDR3 sequence: CASSLGQGFYGYTF. The CDR3 coding sequence is TGTGCCAGCAGCCTGGGACAGGGGTTCTATGGCTACACCTTC.

This chain joins TRBV9 and TRBJ2-1; 15 bases fit TRBD2. Germline V CDR1 and CDR2: SGDLS, YYNGEE. With V trimmed by 2 bases and J by 1 base, 1 base remained unmatched. The length of the CDR3 is 17 residues. For the CDR3, the DNA is TGTGCCAGCAGCGTGGGGACTAGCGGGGGGTCCTACAATGAGCAGTTCTTC. Its protein product is CASSVGTSGGSYNEQFF.

The chain carries TRBV6-5 and TRBJ2-5; D might be TRBD1 (5 bases). CDR1 is MNHEY, CDR2 SVGAGI, per germline. The length of the CDR3 is 15 residues. V gave up 0 bases and J gave up 5 bases, with 13 bases separating them. CDR3 residues: CASSYSPGKSETQYF. Written as DNA, the CDR3 is TGTGCCAGCAGTTACTCACCAGGGAAGAGCGAGACCCAGTACTTC.

This chain links TRBV18 with TRBJ2-7; D remains ambiguous. The CDR3 totals 16 residues. Germline V CDR1 and CDR2: KGHSH, LQKENI. The germline V and J ends were trimmed by 6 bases and 5 bases, with 23 bases remaining between them. As DNA, the CDR3 is TGTGCCAGCTCGCCGACCGGGTCCCCGGCTACGGACGAGCAGTACTTC. This translates into CASSPTGSPATDEQYF.

The chain combines TRBV7-3 with TRBJ1-2, with D possibly TRBD1 on 5 matching bases. This CDR3 comprises 13 residues. V was cut by 3 bases and J by 8 bases, with 13 bases left in between. Looked up from germline, CDR1 is SGHTA and CDR2 is FQGTGA. CDR3 loop: CASSFGGTSGYTF. CDR3 DNA: TGTGCCAGCAGCTTTGGGGGGACCAGCGGCTACACCTTC.

The V and J genes are TRBV7-9 and TRBJ2-1, with 7 bases aligning to TRBD2. This CDR3 is built from 15 residues. Germline V gene data show CDR1 as SEHNR and CDR2 as FQNEAQ (reference sequence). V lost 7 bases, J lost 4 bases, and 10 bases stayed unmatched. CDR3 in amino acids: CASTNPAGPYNEQFF. In DNA, the CDR3 is TGTGCCAGCACCAATCCAGCGGGACCTTACAATGAGCAGTTCTTC. The entire variable domain, with the rest obtained from reference TRBV7-9 and TRBJ2-1, is as follows: DTGVSQNPRHKITKRGQNVTFRCDPISEHNRLYWYRQTLGQGPEFLTYFQNEAQLEKSRLLSDRFSAERPKGSFSTLEIQRTEQGDSAMYLCASTNPAGPYNEQFFGPGTRLTVL.

There are a few counts of this clone. The rearrangement links TRBV3-1 (or the pseudogene TRBV3-2) to TRBJ2-3, with D maybe TRBD2 (5 bases). The CDR3 is 15 residues long. Trimming removed 0 bases at V and 3 bases at J, with 10 bases between. Per germline, CDR1 LGHDT and CDR2 YNNKEL (reference sequence). CDR3 residues: CASSQEPRTTDTQYF. The CDR3 DNA reads TGTGCCAGCAGCCAAGAGCCCCGGACTACAGATACGCAGTATTTT.

The chain links TRBV10-2 to TRBJ1-5, with TRBD1 matching over 9 bases. The germline gives CDR1 WSHSY, CDR2 SAAADI. This CDR3 comprises 14 residues. Trimming removed 2 bases from V and 9 bases from J; junction bases left unmatched: 5. The DNA for the CDR3 is TGCGCCAGCAGTGAGGGAACAGGGGGCTGGCCCCAGCATTTT. Translating gives CASSEGTGGWPQHF.

CDR3 nucleotides: TGTGCCAGCAGCTTCGGACTAGCGGGGACTGGGCAAGAGACCCAGTACTTC. Protein product: CASSFGLAGTGQETQYF. The chain employs TRBV13 and TRBJ2-5; 12 bases map to TRBD2. CDR3 length: 17 amino acids. Germline V gene sequence: CDR1 PRHDT, CDR2 FYEKMQ (reference sequence). V trimming: 3 bases; J trimming: 2 bases; junction bases outside the gene matches: 7.

The chain carries TRBV6-6 and TRBJ1-2; unclear D gene. This CDR3 region has 15 residues. CDR1 and CDR2 (germline): MNHNY, SVGAGI (reference sequence). V was pared by 1 base and J by 0 bases, with 9 bases between. The CDR3 DNA reads TGTGCCAGCAGTTACTGGGGAGGAGCTAACTATGGCTACACCTTC. Translation: CASSYWGGANYGYTF.

The chain employs TRBV10-3 and TRBJ1-1, with 9 nucleotides matching TRBD1. This CDR3 has 12 residues. V lost 10 bases and J lost 5; bases outside the gene matches: 5. Looked up from germline, CDR1 is ENHRY and CDR2 is SYGVKD. This chain's CDR3 is CATGTGRTEAFF. For the CDR3, the DNA is TGTGCCACCGGGACAGGGAGGACTGAAGCTTTCTTT.

This chain uses TRBV19 with TRBJ1-1; 10 nucleotides line up with TRBD1. The CDR3 contains 17 residues. Trimming took 3 bases from V and 5 from J; bases not matched to a gene: 12. Germline V lookup: CDR1 LNHDA, CDR2 SQIVND (reference sequence). The CDR3 region has the DNA TGTGCCAGTAGTATTCCCCGGGACAGGGGTAGGAAGACTGAAGCTTTCTTT. This codes for CASSIPRDRGRKTEAFF.

This clone was recorded only once. V usage is TRBV5-4 and J usage is TRBJ2-2, with TRBD2 matching 12 bases. This CDR3 is 16 amino acids long. The germline gives CDR1 SGHNT, CDR2 YYREEE (reference sequence). The ends lost 1 base at V and 5 bases at J; junction bases unmatched: 3. This CDR3 is CASSLLAGGPTGELFF. CDR3 DNA: TGTGCCAGCAGCTTGCTAGCGGGGGGGCCTACCGGGGAGCTGTTTTTT.

This clone was detected once. V and J are TRBV29-1 and TRBJ1-1, with D unresolved. CDR1 and CDR2 from the germline V gene are SQVTM and ANQGSEA. Between the trimmed V and J ends, which lost 4 bases and 1 base, there was a span of 10 bases. The length of the CDR3 is 13 residues. The CDR3 loop reads CSVGGRENTEAFF. The CDR3 coding sequence is TGCAGCGTTGGCGGCAGAGAGAACACTGAAGCTTTCTTT.

This rearrangement joins TRBV12-3 or TRBV12-4 to TRBJ1-2, with D possibly matching TRBD1 (6 bases). Trimming removed 3 bases from V and 4 bases from J, with 9 bases in between. The CDR3 covers 13 residues. The CDR3 coding sequence is TGTGCCAGCAGTTTGGAACAGGGCTATGGCTACACCTTC. As protein: CASSLEQGYGYTF.

The chain is built from TRBV24-1 and TRBJ2-2, with 10 bases identical to TRBD2. Looked up from germline, CDR1 is KGHDR and CDR2 is SFDVKD. The CDR3 has 17 residues. V dropped 4 bases and J dropped 0; count of bases not matched to a gene: 4. The CDR3 spells CATSDLTSGTNTGELFF. DNA for the CDR3: TGTGCCACCAGTGACCTTACTAGCGGGACGAACACCGGGGAGCTGTTTTTT.

The chain has TRBV6-2 or TRBV6-3 and TRBJ1-2; 7 bases agree with TRBD1. This CDR3 has 14 amino acids. J lost 4 bases, V lost 2 bases, and 4 bases had no gene match. Germline V CDR1 and CDR2: MNHEY, SVGEGT. This CDR3 reads CASSYDREVYGYTF. The CDR3 bases are TGTGCCAGCAGTTACGACAGGGAAGTCTATGGCTACACCTTC.

The chain carries TRBV19 and TRBJ1-2, with TRBD1 identical over 11 bases. Unmatched junction bases numbered 4, after V lost 6 bases and J lost 4 bases. Germline V gene lookup returns CDR1 LNHDA and CDR2 SQIVND (reference sequence). This CDR3 contains 14 residues. This CDR3 is CASRMDRGLYGYTF. CDR3 nucleotides: TGTGCCAGTAGAATGGACAGGGGGCTCTATGGCTACACCTTC.

This clone was detected once. V is TRBV10-3 and J is TRBJ1-1; no reliable D call. Germline V lookup: CDR1 ENHRY, CDR2 SYGVKD. CDR3 length: 14 amino acids. V lost 3 bases, J lost 1 base, and 9 bases lay in between. Here the CDR3 reads CAISDNPKNTEAFF. The CDR3 DNA reads as TGTGCCATCAGTGACAACCCTAAGAACACTGAAGCTTTCTTT.